This T cell receptor (beta chain) emerged from a study of Tregs in tolerant kidney transplant recipients. Findings and caveats of the study: Activated donor B cell expansion appeared to reveal the most relevant donor-specific TCRbeta repertoire.

The assay was immunoSEQ multiplex PCR, and TCRdb's table has in-frame clones only and misses some. The data show about 240,000 clones, with roughly 84% seen just once and roughly 0.67% held by the top ten. Trimming removed 7 bases from V and 1 base from J, with 2 bases in between. The CDR3 length is 12 residues. CDR1 is SNHLY, CDR2 FYNNEI, per germline. A single count supports this clone. Its antigen is still unknown. Other nucleotide sequences in the sample specify the same CDR3. This chain uses TRBV2 with TRBJ2-6, with unresolved D. The origin of this receptor is a human donor in good health. The source material was CD4+ T cells from blood. CDR3 nucleotide sequence: TGTGCCAGCACGTCTGGGGCCAACGTCCTGACTTTC. Translation gives CASTSGANVLTF.